These T cell receptor beta chains were read from a single sample in a study of brain T cells in children with intractable seizures. Repertoires were generated with immunoSEQ multiplex PCR, while TCRdb's copy carries only in-frame clones and drops some. The sample yields thousands of clones, around 69% seen once. This material consisted of resected brain tissue, taken at surgery. These receptors were taken from a girl aged 2 to 10 with Rasmussen encephalitis and intractable seizures. Both conserved end residues are part of each CDR3. The D gene is left open where the match is weak. Clone size is stated in some rows and not others, as once, few, many or a class when expanded.

TRBV6-2/TRBV6-3	NA	once	TRBJ2-7	TGTGCCAGCAGTTTCTCCTACGAGCAGTACTTC	CASSFSYEQYF
TRBV2	NA	NA	TRBJ2-7	TGTGCCAGCAGTAAAGGCTTTGGTACCTACGAGCAGTACTTC	CASSKGFGTYEQYF
TRBV24-1	TRBD1	NA	TRBJ1-5	TGTGCCACCAGATGGGACAGAGTTCTTAGCAATCAGCCCCAGCATTTT	CATRWDRVLSNQPQHF
TRBV23-1	NA	few	TRBJ2-3	TGCGCCAGCAGTCCCCCGGCCCGGAGAAGGGATACGCAGTATTTT	CASSPPARRRDTQYF
TRBV7-6	TRBD1	once	TRBJ1-2	TGTGCCAGCAGCTTTAGGGGACAGGGTGATGGCTACACCTTC	CASSFRGQGDGYTF
TRBV5-6	TRBD2	NA	TRBJ2-5	TGTGCCAGCAGCTTGGCGACTAGCGGTATGACAGGGACCCAGTACTTC	CASSLATSGMTGTQYF
TRBV10-3	TRBD1	NA	TRBJ1-1	TGTGCCATCAGTGAGCAGGGGGCGGCTGAAGCTTTCTTT	CAISEQGAAEAFF
TRBV27	NA	NA	TRBJ2-3	TGTGCCAGCTCCCCCCCACGAGCAGGGGGGCACACAGATACGCAGTATTTT	CASSPPRAGGHTDTQYF
TRBV4-1	NA	NA	TRBJ1-1	TGCGCCAGCAGCCCCTTCCAGGGACTGAACACTGAAGCTTTCTTT	CASSPFQGLNTEAFF
TRBV7-8	NA	NA	TRBJ1-4	TGTGCCAGCAGACACACTGTGACGCGTCGTAAGGATAATGAAAAACTGTTTTTT	CASRHTVTRRKDNEKLFF
TRBV7-9	NA	NA	TRBJ1-1	TGTGCCAACGGAGGGGTTTGGGGTGAAGCTTTCTTT	CANGGVWGEAFF
TRBV9	TRBD1	NA	TRBJ2-1	TGTGCCAGCAGCGTAGTCCCGACAGGGGTATACAATGAGCAGTTCTTC	CASSVVPTGVYNEQFF
TRBV28	NA	NA	TRBJ1-1	TGTGCCAGCAGTTTGGGGAGGAACACTGAAGCTTTCTTT	CASSLGRNTEAFF
TRBV15	NA	NA	TRBJ2-7	TGTGCCACCAGCAGAGAAAGGCGTGGGTCCTACGAGCAGTACTTC	CATSRERRGSYEQYF
TRBV7-8	TRBD2	few	TRBJ2-7	TGTGCCAGCAGCTTAGCGCGGGTTAGCGGGACCTACGAGCAGTACTTC	CASSLARVSGTYEQYF
TRBV4-2	TRBD1	medium-sized	TRBJ2-2	TGTGCCAGCAGCCAAAATGACAGGGTTGGCACCGGGGAGCTGTTTTTT	CASSQNDRVGTGELFF
TRBV3-1/TRBV3-2	TRBD2	NA	TRBJ2-7	TGTGCCAGCAGCCATCTAGCGGGACCCTCCTACGAGCAGTACTTC	CASSHLAGPSYEQYF
TRBV27	NA	NA	TRBJ1-5	TGTGCCAGCAGTTTAGGCTGGCAGGGCGGACAGCCCCAGCATTTT	CASSLGWQGGQPQHF
TRBV5-1	TRBD1	NA	TRBJ2-2	TGCGCCAGCAGCTCGCCGGGACAGGGGGCGTCTGCCGGGGAGCTGTTTTTT	CASSSPGQGASAGELFF
TRBV6-5	NA	few	TRBJ1-2	TGTGCCAGCAGCCCGGGGCGGGGACGCGGCTACACCTTC	CASSPGRGRGYTF
TRBV19	NA	once	TRBJ2-7	TGTGCGTGTAGTGTGGATCACTGGGCAGGGAAACCCTACGAGCAGTACTTC	CACSVDHWAGKPYEQYF
TRBV3-1/TRBV3-2	TRBD1	NA	TRBJ2-1	TGTGCCAGCAGCCAAGATTCTGGACAGGGCGCAGTCGGTGAGCAGTTCTTC	CASSQDSGQGAVGEQFF
TRBV7-9	TRBD1	NA	TRBJ1-5	TGTGCCAGCAGCTTCGGACAGGCAGATCAGCCCCAGCATTTT	CASSFGQADQPQHF
TRBV11-2	NA	NA	TRBJ2-3	TGTGCCAGCAGCTTAGGTTCCGTGGGGCTGACAGATACGCAGTATTTT	CASSLGSVGLTDTQYF
TRBV19	NA	NA	TRBJ2-1	TGTGCCAGTAGTATTGTTCAGGGAAGGGCCTACAATGAGCAGTTCTTC	CASSIVQGRAYNEQFF
TRBV19	NA	NA	TRBJ1-5	TGTGCCAGTAGTATGGGCGTCAATCAGCCCCAGCATTTT	CASSMGVNQPQHF
TRBV4-2	TRBD1	NA	TRBJ1-6	TGTGCCAGCAGCCCCCGACAGGGGGATAATTCACCCCTCCACTTT	CASSPRQGDNSPLHF
TRBV6-1	NA	NA	TRBJ2-7	TGTGCCAGCAGTGAAGATCGTGACTACGAGCAGTACTTC	CASSEDRDYEQYF
TRBV7-9	NA	NA	TRBJ2-1	TGTGCCAGCAGCCATAGCGAGAGCTCCTACAATGAGCAGTTCTTC	CASSHSESSYNEQFF
TRBV15	TRBD1	few	TRBJ2-7	TGTGCCACCAGCCGGCGGACAGGGGCAACCTACGAGCAGTACTTC	CATSRRTGATYEQYF
TRBV25-1	NA	NA	TRBJ2-7	TGTGCCAGCACCTACGAGCAGTACTTC	CASTYEQYF
TRBV5-1	NA	NA	TRBJ1-3	TGCGCCAGCAGCCTAGGCTCCGGGAACACCATATATTTT	CASSLGSGNTIYF
TRBV7-9	TRBD2	NA	TRBJ2-1	TGTGCCAGCAGCGTACTAGCGGGAGGCTCCTTGAGCTCCTACAATGAGCAGTTCTTC	CASSVLAGGSLSSYNEQFF
TRBV5-5	NA	NA	TRBJ1-1	TGTGCCAGCAGCTTGGACAGGGTAATTATAGCTTTCTTT	CASSLDRVIIAFF
TRBV7-6	TRBD2	large	TRBJ2-1	TGTGCCGTCTCCTTCCTAGCGGGAGGTGGTGAGCAGTTCTTC	CAVSFLAGGGEQFF
TRBV12-3/TRBV12-4	NA	NA	TRBJ2-5	TGTGCCAGCAGCCGCCCAGGGGGGGAGACCCAGTACTTC	CASSRPGGETQYF